A selection of T cell receptor beta chains follows, all from one sample in a study of T cells expressing NK-cell markers. TCRdb reanalyzed the 5' RACE reads and collapses them to one entry per CDR3 protein, without DNA. The data include about 170,000 distinct CDR3 sequences; the top ten clones carry around 21%. Specimen: blood T cells: a sorted CD56 or NKG2C T cell subset, CD4+ or CD8+ T cells, or bulk PBMC T cells (not recorded which). All receptors come from a man aged 18-69 years in good health. Each CDR3 is given with its conserved first and last residue. Size is omitted from some rows. Given values are once, few, many or a class for expanded clones.

size	J	V	CDR3
-	TRBJ2-2	TRBV9	CASSGYPGTSGGPNTGELFF
-	TRBJ1-4	TRBV6-5	CASSSYQGRSQIKLFF
-	TRBJ2-3	TRBV19	CASTLRAESLLDTQYF
-	TRBJ2-1	TRBV12-3/TRBV12-4	CASSPYPGLAGGQYDEQFF
-	TRBJ1-6	TRBV12-3/TRBV12-4	CASSRVGRYNSPLHF
-	TRBJ1-1	TRBV19	CASRPGQGAGDTEAFF
-	TRBJ2-3	TRBV11-2	CASSSPSPGQERDTQYF
-	TRBJ2-3	TRBV4-1	CASSRLGGPTSTDTQYF
-	TRBJ1-5	TRBV6-1	CASEGRTDSNQPQHF
-	TRBJ2-5	TRBV9	CASSVEASRTETQYF
-	TRBJ1-2	TRBV29-1	CSVDSTVSYGYTF
-	TRBJ2-1	TRBV3-1	CASSPIGTSISRAGHEQFF
-	TRBJ2-1	TRBV19	CASSIAPINEQFF
-	TRBJ1-1	TRBV27	CASGLGGGTEAFF
-	TRBJ2-7	TRBV29-1	CSVLGQQNSVAYEQYF
-	TRBJ2-7	TRBV29-1	CSVKQQGLYEQYF
-	TRBJ2-3	TRBV2	CAPGEQGVADTQYF
-	TRBJ2-5	TRBV5-1	CASSPLLRGETQYF
-	TRBJ2-1	TRBV4-1	CASSQVGLAGGSYNEQFF
-	TRBJ2-7	TRBV2	CASSEWVGTSVSYEQYF
-	TRBJ2-1	TRBV5-1	CASSWGASGTYPNEQFF
medium-sized	TRBJ2-1	TRBV9	CASSPGGAGGGNEQFF
-	TRBJ1-4	TRBV7-9	CASSAGQGITTNEKLFF
-	TRBJ2-1	TRBV12-3/TRBV12-4	CASNPGTAYNEQFF
-	TRBJ1-2	TRBV28	CASTSLGQGRDGYTF
-	TRBJ2-2	TRBV29-1	CSASEDKNTGELFF
-	TRBJ1-4	TRBV28	CASSSPGNEKLFF
-	TRBJ2-7	TRBV2	CASRGTGSSYEQYF
-	TRBJ2-2	TRBV19	CASTENTGELFF
-	TRBJ2-1	TRBV19	CASSHPSGNEQFF
-	TRBJ2-1	TRBV27	CASSFSTVPDNEQFF
-	TRBJ2-1	TRBV6-2/TRBV6-3	CASSYLGGLASYNEQFF
-	TRBJ1-2	TRBV12-3/TRBV12-4	CASIGGQNGYTF
-	TRBJ2-5	TRBV24-1	CATRGGGKETQYF
-	TRBJ2-4	TRBV7-9	CASSSRDRMTIRDIQYF
-	TRBJ2-3	TRBV20-1	CSARDWRELAGGPTDTQYF
-	TRBJ2-3	TRBV13	CASSTYSGGAEDTQYF
-	TRBJ2-1	TRBV9	CASSVAGGSSNEQFF
-	TRBJ2-2	TRBV12-3/TRBV12-4	CASRQGNTGELFF
-	TRBJ2-7	TRBV11-2	CASSYGTGKYEQYF
-	TRBJ1-2	TRBV7-9	CASTAAGTLYGYTF
-	TRBJ2-7	TRBV12-3/TRBV12-4	CASSFPWYRREQYF
-	TRBJ1-1	TRBV5-4	CASSPRGENTEAFF
-	TRBJ2-7	TRBV9	CASSKTGGGEQYF
-	TRBJ1-1	TRBV7-9	CASSYTRHPNTEAFF
-	TRBJ2-7	TRBV27	CASSLGTASYEQYF
-	TRBJ2-3	TRBV20-1	CSARDLLAGDIHTDTQYF
-	TRBJ2-3	TRBV11-2	CASSLVGRTSGGSADTQYF
-	TRBJ2-1	TRBV27	CASSQFSGSYNEQFF
-	TRBJ2-1	TRBV5-6	CASSLWDSNEQFF
-	TRBJ2-7	TRBV15	CATSTGLSYEQYF
-	TRBJ2-1	TRBV28	CASSLSVMDFKEQFF
-	TRBJ1-1	TRBV6-5	CASSWGSGSSEAFF
-	TRBJ1-5	TRBV4-2	CASSQTPDSNQPQHF
-	TRBJ2-1	TRBV5-4	CASSQFIGAEQFF
-	TRBJ2-1	TRBV7-2	CASSFSGGGYDEQFF